This T cell receptor beta chain was identified in a study of blood T cell repertoires in COVID-19. Followed over time, Seattle patients had been enrolled while infection was active. The CDR3 totals 16 residues. From germline, CDR1 is LGHDT and CDR2 YNNKEL (reference sequence). V was clipped by 1 base and J by 0 bases, with 12 bases between them. Original processing methods: Estimation of nucleated cell counts was performed using reference gene primer amplification. Method: immunoSEQ multiplex PCR; TCRdb's copy keeps in-frame clones and lacks some. V and J calls plus clone size are reproduced from that table; the DNA served to infer D and trimming. Of around 190,000 clones in the sample, over 80% were seen once.

V and J are TRBV3-1 (or the pseudogene TRBV3-2) and TRBJ2-5, with a tentative D call TRBD2 (5 bases). Material for sequencing was peripheral blood. This receptor was taken from a woman aged 60-70 years with COVID-19, enrolled during active disease. This CDR3 reads CASSQVILGNQETQYF. CDR3 DNA: TGTGCCAGCAGCCAAGTCATACTAGGGAACCAAGAGACCCAGTACTTC.